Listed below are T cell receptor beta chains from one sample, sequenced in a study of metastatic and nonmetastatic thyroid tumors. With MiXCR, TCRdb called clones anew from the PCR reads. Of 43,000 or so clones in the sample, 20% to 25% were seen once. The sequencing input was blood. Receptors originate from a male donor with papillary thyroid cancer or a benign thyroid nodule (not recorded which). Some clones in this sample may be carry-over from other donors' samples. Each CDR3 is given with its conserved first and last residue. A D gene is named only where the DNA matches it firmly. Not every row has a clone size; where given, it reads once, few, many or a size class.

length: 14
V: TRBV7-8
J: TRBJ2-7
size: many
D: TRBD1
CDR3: CASSLGTGAAEQYF
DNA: TGTGCCAGCAGCTTAGGGACAGGGGCGGCCGAGCAGTACTTC

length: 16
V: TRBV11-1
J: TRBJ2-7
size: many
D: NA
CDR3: CASSLGGLQGPYEQYF
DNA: TGTGCCAGCAGCTTAGGGGGTCTCCAGGGTCCCTACGAGCAGTACTTC

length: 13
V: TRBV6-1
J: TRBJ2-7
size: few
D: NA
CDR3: CASSAQGWREQYF
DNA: TGTGCCAGCAGTGCGCAGGGGTGGAGGGAGCAGTACTTC

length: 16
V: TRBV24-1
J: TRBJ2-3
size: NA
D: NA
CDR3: CATSDLLSPSPDTQYF
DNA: TGTGCCACCAGTGATTTGCTATCCCCGTCCCCAGATACGCAGTATTTT

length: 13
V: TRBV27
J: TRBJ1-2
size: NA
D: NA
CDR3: CASSRLELGGYTF
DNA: TGTGCCAGCAGCCGACTGGAACTAGGGGGCTACACCTTC

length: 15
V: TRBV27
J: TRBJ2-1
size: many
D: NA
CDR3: CASSFERYSYNEQFF
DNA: TGTGCCAGCAGTTTTGAGAGGTACTCCTACAATGAGCAGTTCTTC

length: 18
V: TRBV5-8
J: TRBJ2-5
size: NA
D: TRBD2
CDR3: CASSFQPAGGRYQETQYF
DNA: TGTGCCAGCAGCTTCCAGCCGGCGGGGGGTCGCTACCAAGAGACCCAGTACTTC

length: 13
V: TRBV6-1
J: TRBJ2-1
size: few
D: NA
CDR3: CASTPRPYNEQFF
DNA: TGTGCCAGCACCCCTCGGCCCTACAATGAGCAGTTCTTC

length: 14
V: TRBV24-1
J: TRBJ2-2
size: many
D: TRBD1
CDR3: CATSATGGTGELFF
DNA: TGTGCCACCAGTGCGACAGGGGGAACCGGGGAGCTGTTTTTT

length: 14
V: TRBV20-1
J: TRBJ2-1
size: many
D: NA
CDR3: CSAQRLGGYNEQFF
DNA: TGCAGTGCTCAACGACTAGGGGGGTACAATGAGCAGTTCTTC

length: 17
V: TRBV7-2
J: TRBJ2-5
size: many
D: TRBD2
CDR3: CASSFLPSGGRQETQYF
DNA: TGTGCCAGCAGCTTCCTCCCCTCGGGAGGGCGCCAAGAGACCCAGTACTTC

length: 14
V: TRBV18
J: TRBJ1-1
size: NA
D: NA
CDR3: CASLDRGAGTEAFF
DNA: TGTGCCAGCCTGGACCGGGGGGCGGGTACTGAAGCTTTCTTT

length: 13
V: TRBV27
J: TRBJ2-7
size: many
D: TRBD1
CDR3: CASTRDRGSEQYF
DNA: TGTGCCAGCACCCGGGACAGGGGTTCCGAGCAGTACTTC

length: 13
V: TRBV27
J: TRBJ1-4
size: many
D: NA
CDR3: CASSLVQGEKLFF
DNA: TGTGCCAGCAGTTTAGTACAGGGTGAAAAACTGTTTTTT

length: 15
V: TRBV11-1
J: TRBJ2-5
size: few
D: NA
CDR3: CASSLAGSGQETQYF
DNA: TGTGCCAGCAGCTTAGCGGGGTCGGGGCAAGAGACCCAGTACTTC

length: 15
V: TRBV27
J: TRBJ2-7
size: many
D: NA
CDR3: CASSFSPGPQYEQYF
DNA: TGTGCCAGCAGTTTTTCCCCCGGGCCACAATACGAGCAGTACTTC

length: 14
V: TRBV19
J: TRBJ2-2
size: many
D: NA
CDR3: CASSRGWGPGELFF
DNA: TGTGCCAGTAGTAGGGGATGGGGGCCCGGGGAGCTGTTTTTT

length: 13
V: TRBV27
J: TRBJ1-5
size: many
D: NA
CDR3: CASSDSYNQPQHF
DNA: TGTGCCAGCAGCGACAGTTACAATCAGCCCCAGCATTTT

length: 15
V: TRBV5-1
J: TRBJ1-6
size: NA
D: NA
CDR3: CASSLEGLGNSPLHF
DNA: TGCGCCAGCAGCTTGGAGGGGTTGGGGAATTCACCCCTCCACTTT

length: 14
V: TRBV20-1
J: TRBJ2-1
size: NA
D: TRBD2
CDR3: CSARAGGGSDEQFF
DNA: TGCAGTGCGAGAGCCGGGGGAGGGTCTGATGAGCAGTTCTTC

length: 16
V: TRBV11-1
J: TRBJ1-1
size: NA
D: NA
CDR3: CASNPPTGHMNTEAFF
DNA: TGTGCCAGCAACCCCCCGACAGGACATATGAACACTGAAGCTTTCTTT

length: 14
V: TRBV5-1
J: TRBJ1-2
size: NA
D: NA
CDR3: CASSLAPGGYGYTF
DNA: TGCGCCAGCAGCTTGGCTCCAGGAGGCTATGGCTACACCTTC

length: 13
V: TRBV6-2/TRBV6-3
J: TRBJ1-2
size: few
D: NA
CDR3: CAGRIKGTYGYTF
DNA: TGTGCCGGCCGGATTAAAGGAACTTATGGCTACACCTTC

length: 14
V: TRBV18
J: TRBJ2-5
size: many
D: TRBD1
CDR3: CASSPGTDQETQYF
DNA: TGTGCCAGCTCCCCCGGGACAGACCAAGAGACCCAGTACTTC

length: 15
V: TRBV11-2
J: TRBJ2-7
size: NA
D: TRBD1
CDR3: CASSLDRGRSYEQYF
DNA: TGTGCCAGCAGCCTAGACAGGGGAAGGTCCTACGAGCAGTACTTC

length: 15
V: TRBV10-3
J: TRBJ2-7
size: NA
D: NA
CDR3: CAISESRSNHYEQYF
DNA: TGTGCCATCAGTGAGTCGCGCAGCAACCACTACGAGCAGTACTTC

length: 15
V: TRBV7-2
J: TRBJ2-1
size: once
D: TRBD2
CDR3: CASSLAAGGDNEQFF
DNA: TGTGCCAGCAGCTTAGCAGCGGGAGGGGACAATGAGCAGTTCTTC

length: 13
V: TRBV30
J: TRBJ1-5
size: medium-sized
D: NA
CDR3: CAWSRDSNQPQHF
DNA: TGTGCCTGGAGTCGGGACAGCAATCAGCCCCAGCATTTT

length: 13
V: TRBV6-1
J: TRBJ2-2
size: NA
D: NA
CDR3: CASSPIGNGELFF
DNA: TGTGCCAGCAGTCCCATAGGGAACGGGGAGCTGTTTTTT